One sample yielded the 32 T cell receptor beta chains listed below, sequenced in a study of immune characterization of retroperitoneal liposarcoma. TCRdb analysed the PCR reads with MiXCR anew, one entry per CDR3 protein. The sample carries around 20,000 distinct CDR3 sequences, 37% recorded once. Sequences were obtained from blood. The receptor source for this set is a male donor with retroperitoneal liposarcoma.

This clonotype was found a few times. The chain has TRBV24-1 and TRBJ2-1; 9 bases are a match to TRBD2. The CDR3 covers 17 residues. J gave up 2 bases and V 5 bases, and 9 bases lay outside the gene matches. Germline V gene data show CDR1 as KGHDR and CDR2 as SFDVKD. The CDR3 sequence is CATSGARGGLAYNEQFF. The DNA of the CDR3 is TGTGCCACCAGTGGAGCGCGGGGGGGCCTAGCCTACAATGAGCAGTTCTTC.

Only one count was recorded for this clonotype. The J gene is TRBJ2-5, the V gene TRBV27; 9 nucleotides agree with TRBD2. The CDR3 spans 16 residues. Germline V lookup: CDR1 MNHEY, CDR2 SMNVEV (reference sequence). V shed 3 bases, J shed 11 bases, and the junction held 16 bases outside the gene matches. CDR3 bases: TGTGCCAGCAGTTTGGGAAGCGGGAGGCCTACAATGGCGCAGTACTTC. Translation gives CASSLGSGRPTMAQYF.

Only one count was recorded for this clonotype. One end of the junction is discordant with germline, which a read error may explain. This chain uses TRBV5-3 with TRBJ2-3; perhaps TRBD2 as D (6 bases). TRBV5-3 is identified as an open reading frame with a role that is uncertain. The CDR3 extends over 15 amino acids. The CDR3 DNA is TGTGCCAGCAGCTCTGGCGGGACCTACACAGATACGCAGTATTTT. Translated: CASSSGGTYTDTQYF.

This clonotype was observed many times. This sequence joins TRBV6-5 and TRBJ2-3; D not certain. The CDR3 is 15 amino acids. Germline V gene sequence: CDR1 MNHEY, CDR2 SVGAGI. Trimming took off 2 bases at V and 2 bases at J, with 11 bases between the two ends. This CDR3 is CASSYDGRYTDTQYF. The DNA of the CDR3 is TGTGCCAGCAGTTACGACGGGCGTTACACAGATACGCAGTATTTT.

The chain combines TRBV12-3 or TRBV12-4 with TRBJ2-1, with 8 bases fitting TRBD2. The CDR3 contains 15 residues. V was pared by 8 bases and J by 4 bases, with 10 bases of the junction left unmatched. The CDR3 loop reads CASRPPAGGYNEQFF. CDR3 in DNA: TGTGCCAGCCGACCTCCGGCGGGGGGATACAATGAGCAGTTCTTC.

This clonotype was seen repeatedly, ten times or more. The J gene is TRBJ2-3, the V gene TRBV27; TRBD2 is a possible D gene (5 bases). The length of the CDR3 is 15 residues. CDR1 is MNHEY and CDR2 is SMNVEV in the germline V gene (reference sequence). V shed 3 bases and J shed 4 bases, with 14 bases lying between them. CDR3 region: CASSLFSGEPDTQYF. CDR3 DNA sequence: TGTGCCAGCAGTTTGTTCAGCGGAGAACCAGATACGCAGTATTTT.

This clonotype is medium-sized. The chain employs TRBV7-2 and TRBJ2-1; 12 bases fit TRBD2. Germline V CDR1 and CDR2: SGHTA, FQGNSA. Trimming at V came to 1 base and at J to 13 bases, leaving 17 bases not matched to a gene. This CDR3 spans 18 amino acids. This chain's CDR3 is CASSLGPPSGRAEETQFF. Here the CDR3 DNA reads TGTGCCAGCAGCTTAGGGCCCCCTAGCGGGAGGGCCGAAGAGACCCAGTTCTTC.

V and J are TRBV28 and TRBJ2-1; tentative D call: TRBD2 (6 bases). The J call may be faulty, since TRBJ2-5 better matches the DNA end. The germline gives CDR1 MDHEN, CDR2 SYDVKM. CDR3 length: 18 residues. This CDR3 reads CASRADNLPVADEETQYF. In nucleotides, the CDR3 is TGTGCCAGCAGAGCCGATAATCTCCCTGTAGCGGACGAAGAGACCCAGTACTTC.

This chain links TRBV7-6 with TRBJ2-1; possibly TRBD2 for D (5 bases). Deletions cut 1 base from V and 13 bases from J, with 20 bases between. This CDR3 is 15 amino acids long. Germline V gene data show CDR1 as SGHVS and CDR2 as FNYEAQ. In DNA, the CDR3 is TGTGCCAGCAGCTTAGATCATCTGAGCGGAAGGACCCAGTTCTTC. The encoded protein is CASSLDHLSGRTQFF.

This rearrangement joins TRBV7-8 to TRBJ2-3; 12 bases are a match to TRBD2. V shed 1 base and J 6 bases; nucleotides not matched to a gene: 14. Germline V gene sequence: CDR1 SGHVS, CDR2 FQNEAQ. The CDR3 is 19 amino acids. The CDR3: CASSLGASGRATERDTQYF. The CDR3 nucleotides are TGTGCCAGCAGCTTAGGGGCTAGCGGGAGGGCCACTGAAAGGGATACGCAGTATTTT.

In its sample, this clonotype was seen a few times. V gene TRBV12-3 or TRBV12-4 combines with J gene TRBJ1-5, with TRBD1 matching 7 bases. The CDR3 runs 13 residues. V dropped 6 bases and J dropped 5; count of bases not matched to a gene: 4. The CDR3 DNA reads as TGTGCCAGCAGCCCGGACAGGTATCAGCCCCAGCATTTT. This encodes CASSPDRYQPQHF.

The CDR3 DNA follows: TGTGCCAGCAGCTTAAGGGGGGAAACGGGGGGGGTCCAGTACTTC. As protein: CASSLRGETGGVQYF. This chain uses TRBV7-8 with TRBJ2-7; 8 bases agree with TRBD2. The CDR3 loop spans 15 amino acids. Germline trimming cut 2 bases from V and 10 bases from J; bases unmatched to any gene: 13. Per the germline V gene, CDR1 is SGHVS and CDR2 is FQNEAQ.

This clonotype has more than one count but fewer than ten. The rearrangement links TRBV7-2 to TRBJ2-1; tentatively, D is TRBD1 (6 bases). The V end lost 5 bases, the J end lost 3 bases, and 14 bases lay between the germline ends. The CDR3 totals 15 residues. The germline V gene encodes CDR1 SGHTA and CDR2 FQGNSA. Here the CDR3 DNA reads TGTGCCAGCAGCCCCAGGGGAAACTACTACAATGAGCAGTTCTTC. Translating it yields CASSPRGNYYNEQFF.

This clonotype was counted ten times or more. The chain has TRBV7-2 and TRBJ2-3; no firm D call. Germline V CDR1 and CDR2: SGHTA, FQGNSA. V was shortened by 5 bases and J by 2 bases, with 23 bases between the two germline ends. The length of the CDR3 is 18 residues. The CDR3 coding sequence is TGTGCCAGCAGCCGGCCTCGCGGAGCTGGCGAAAACACAGATACGCAGTATTTT. Residues: CASSRPRGAGENTDTQYF. Full variable domain (outside the CDR3, taken from reference TRBV7-2 and TRBJ2-3): GAGVSQSPSNKVTEKGKDVELRCDPISGHTALYWYRQSLGQGLEFLIYFQGNSAPDKSGLPSDRFSAERTGGSVSTLTIQRTQQEDSAVYLCASSRPRGAGENTDTQYFGPGTRLTVL.

V gene TRBV6-1 combines with J gene TRBJ1-2; TRBD1 might be the D (6 bases). Trimming left V 2 bases short and J 6 bases short, with 16 bases between. Germline loops: CDR1 MNHNS, CDR2 SASEGT. The CDR3 length is 15 residues. The CDR3 protein is CASSESLTGFDGYTF. The DNA of the CDR3 is TGTGCCAGCAGTGAATCCCTGACAGGCTTCGATGGCTACACCTTC.

The chain combines TRBV12-3 or TRBV12-4 with TRBJ2-4; TRBD1 might be the D (5 bases). CDR3 length: 14 residues. V lost 3 bases to trimming and J lost 13 bases, with 19 bases between them. The CDR3 sequence: CASSFFQGGNEQYF. In DNA form, the CDR3 reads TGTGCCAGCAGTTTTTTTCAGGGTGGGAATGAGCAGTACTTC.

This clonotype appeared a single time. This may come from a read error, since a much larger clone is one base off. The rearrangement uses TRBV6-6 and TRBJ2-4, with 11 positions matching TRBD2. The better agreement between TRBJ2-7 and the DNA end casts doubt on the J call. CDR3 size: 15 residues. Per the germline V gene, CDR1 is MNHNY and CDR2 is SVGAGI (reference sequence). The CDR3 region has the DNA TGTGCCAGCAGGGGGCTGACTAGCGGGAACTACGAGCAGTACTTC. Protein: CASRGLTSGNYEQYF.

This sequence joins TRBV6-1 and TRBJ2-1; a weak D match, TRBD2 (5 bases). V shed 5 bases and J shed 5 bases, with 22 bases lying between them. CDR1 is MNHNS and CDR2 is SASEGT in the germline V gene. The CDR3 is 17 residues long. CDR3 sequence (DNA): TGTGCCAGCAGTCCGCTTTTGGGTTTGCCCGGGGACAATGAGCAGTTCTTC. Translation: CASSPLLGLPGDNEQFF.

The rearrangement joins TRBV6-7 to TRBJ1-1; D remains unclear. TRBV6-7 is filed as an ORF, its function uncertain. The CDR3 runs to 13 residues. Trimming removed 2 bases at V and 4 bases at J, with 8 bases between. This CDR3 reads CASSYQRGTEAFF. CDR3 nucleotide sequence: TGTGCCAGCAGTTACCAGCGAGGCACTGAAGCTTTCTTT.

The rearrangement joins TRBV6-6 to TRBJ2-2; D call uncertain. V shed 5 bases and J shed 1 base, with 8 bases lying between them. Germline CDR1 and CDR2: MNHNY and SVGAGI (reference sequence). CDR3 length: 14 residues. The CDR3 DNA reads TGTGCCAGCAGTATTACACTGAACACCGGGGAGCTGTTTTTT. Translated, it gives CASSITLNTGELFF.

By share, this clonotype ranks as medium-sized. A read error may produce the germline difference seen at one junction end. The gene calls are TRBV12-3 or TRBV12-4 and TRBJ2-2, with 11 bases aligning to TRBD2. There are 15 residues in the CDR3. CDR3 sequence: CASRLAGGGTGELFF. The DNA of the CDR3 is TGTGCCAGCAGATTAGCGGGAGGGGGCACCGGGGAGCTGTTTTTT.

Comments on this clonotype: A much larger clone differs by one base, so this may be a read error. The V and J genes are TRBV7-2 and TRBJ2-7; D call uncertain. There are 14 residues in the CDR3. Looked up from germline, CDR1 is SGHTA and CDR2 is FQGNSA. The V gene lost 5 bases and the J gene lost 5 bases, with 16 bases spanning the gap. CDR3 sequence reads: CASSPWRGTNEQYF. In DNA, the CDR3 is TGTGCCAGCAGCCCTTGGAGAGGAACCAACGAGCAGTACTTC.

Only a few counts were recorded for this clonotype. The chain carries TRBV11-3 and TRBJ2-4, with D tentatively TRBD1 (7 bases). The V and J ends lost 6 bases and 13 bases respectively, with 13 bases between them. This CDR3 comprises 11 residues. In germline, CDR1 is SGHNT, CDR2 YENEEA. CDR3 region: CASRQGTEQYF. Here the CDR3 DNA reads TGTGCCAGCAGACAGGGGACTGAGCAGTACTTC.

This clonotype is labeled as medium-sized. The chain joins TRBV6-1 to TRBJ2-5, with TRBD1 matching over 9 bases. CDR1 and CDR2 from the germline V gene are MNHNS and SASEGT. J lost 4 bases, V lost 6 bases, and 3 bases had no gene match. This CDR3 spans 13 amino acids. CDR3 amino acids: CASRGTGLETQYF. DNA for the CDR3: TGTGCCAGCAGGGGGACAGGGTTAGAGACCCAGTACTTC.

This clonotype was recorded many times. The V and J genes are TRBV6-1 and TRBJ1-4; 8 bases are a match to TRBD1. This CDR3 is built from 19 residues. Trimming at V came to 7 bases and at J to 1 base, leaving 17 bases not matched to a gene. Germline V CDR1 and CDR2: MNHNS, SASEGT. The CDR3 loop is CASKAGQGALFVTNEKLFF. CDR3 bases: TGTGCCAGCAAGGCGGGTCAGGGGGCTCTTTTCGTAACTAATGAAAAACTGTTTTTT.

This clonotype showed up just a few times. V usage is TRBV7-2 and J usage is TRBJ2-1, with 7 positions matching TRBD2. The CDR3 totals 15 residues. Trimming took 5 bases from V and 10 from J; bases not matched to a gene: 14. Germline lookup yields CDR1 SGHTA and CDR2 FQGNSA. This CDR3 is CASSITSAASYEQFF. As DNA, the CDR3 is TGTGCCAGCAGCATTACTAGCGCGGCGTCCTACGAGCAGTTCTTC.

The chain uses TRBV7-2 and TRBJ1-4, with a possible D match to TRBD1 (5 bases). Germline V lookup: CDR1 SGHTA, CDR2 FQGNSA. V was shortened by 1 base and J by 8 bases, with 14 bases between the two germline ends. This CDR3 has 15 residues. The CDR3, as DNA: TGTGCCAGCAGCTTAGGATTTGGGGCTTACGAAAAACTGTTTTTT. It is translated as CASSLGFGAYEKLFF.

This chain connects TRBV7-2 to TRBJ1-1, with 7 bases matching TRBD1. V lost 5 bases, J lost 2 bases, and 2 bases stayed unmatched. The length of the CDR3 is 13 residues. Germline CDR1 reads SGHTA; CDR2 reads FQGNSA. The CDR3 is CASSRQGNTEAFF. CDR3 bases: TGTGCCAGCAGCAGACAGGGTAACACTGAAGCTTTCTTT.

Many counts were recorded for this clonotype. The chain carries TRBV25-1 and TRBJ2-3; D ambiguous. Trimming took 6 bases from V and 2 from J, leaving 9 bases between them. The CDR3 sequence is 13 residues long. Germline loops: CDR1 MGHDK, CDR2 SYGVNS. Written as DNA, the CDR3 is TGTGCCAGCAGAATTAGCCCCACAGATACGCAGTATTTT. Its translation: CASRISPTDTQYF.

V usage is TRBV6-9 and J usage is TRBJ1-1; D perhaps matches TRBD1 (6 bases). Germline V gene lookup returns CDR1 MNHGY and CDR2 SVAAGI. The CDR3 is 14 residues long. The V gene lost 2 bases and the J gene lost 3 bases, with 10 bases spanning the gap. The CDR3 DNA is TGTGCCAGCAGTTATCTGGGGGCTTACACTGAAGCTTTCTTT. This encodes CASSYLGAYTEAFF.

This clonotype appeared many times. The chain uses TRBV6-1 and TRBJ2-1; D is possibly TRBD1 or TRBD2 (5 bases each). This CDR3 spans 10 amino acids. The germline V gene has CDR1 MNHNS and CDR2 SASEGT. V was cut by 4 bases and J by 10 bases, with 5 bases left in between. In nucleotides, the CDR3 is TGTGCCAGCAGTGGGGGGGAGCAGTTCTTC. Its translation is CASSGGEQFF.

The rearrangement joins TRBV27 to TRBJ2-6, with 7 bases aligning to TRBD1. Per germline, CDR1 MNHEY and CDR2 SMNVEV (reference sequence). V was clipped by 5 bases and J by 2 bases; unmatched bases: 9. The CDR3 runs 17 residues. CDR3 coding DNA: TGTGCCAGCAGTCCGACGAGACAGGGTGCTGGGGCCAACGTCCTGACTTTC. Residues: CASSPTRQGAGANVLTF.